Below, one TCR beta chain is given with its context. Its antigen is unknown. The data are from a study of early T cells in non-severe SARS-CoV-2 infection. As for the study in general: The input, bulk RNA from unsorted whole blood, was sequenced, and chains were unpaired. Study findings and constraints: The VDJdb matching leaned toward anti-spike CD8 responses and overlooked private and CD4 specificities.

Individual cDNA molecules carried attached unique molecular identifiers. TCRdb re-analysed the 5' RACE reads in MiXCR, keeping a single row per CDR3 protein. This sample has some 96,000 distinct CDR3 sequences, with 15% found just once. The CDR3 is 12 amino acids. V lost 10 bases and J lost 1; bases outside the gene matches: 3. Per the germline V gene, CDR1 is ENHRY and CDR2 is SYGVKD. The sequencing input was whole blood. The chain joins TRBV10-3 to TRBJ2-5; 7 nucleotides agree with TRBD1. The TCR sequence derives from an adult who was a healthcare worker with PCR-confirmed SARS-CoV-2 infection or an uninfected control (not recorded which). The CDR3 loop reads CATGQVQETQYF. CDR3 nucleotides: TGTGCCACCGGACAGGTCCAAGAGACCCAGTACTTC.